This entry lists 28 T cell receptor beta chains sequenced from one sample in a study of regulatory T cells in long-lasting Graves disease. Time point noted: persistent/refractory GD, antithyroid drugs over 5 years with positive TRAb. PBMCs were the source of the RNA used for TCR sequencing. Arm-PCR of CDR3 regions and iRepertoire HTBI primers were the basis on which TCR beta libraries were built. TCRdb itself ran the multiplex PCR reads through MiXCR, one entry per CDR3 protein. The sample has roughly 400,000 distinct CDR3 sequences, 20% seen once. Sequencing used peripheral blood mononuclear cells (PBMCs), obtained when the disease was refractory, from a patient treated with antithyroid drugs. The receptors stem from a female donor with Graves disease.

The chain recombines TRBV6-1 with TRBJ2-1; the D is unclear. V lost 0 bases and J 6 bases, leaving 12 bases between the germline ends. Germline V lookup: CDR1 MNHNS, CDR2 SASEGT. CDR3 size: 15 residues. The CDR3 nucleotides are TGTGCCAGCAGTGAAGCTTCCGGCCGTCGCAATGAGCAGTTCTTC. It yields the protein CASSEASGRRNEQFF.

This clonotype was observed many times. CDR3 region: CASSLSLGREGRIYEQYF. The CDR3 bases are TGTGCCAGCAGCTTATCTCTAGGGCGGGAGGGCCGGATCTACGAGCAGTACTTC. This sequence joins TRBV11-2 and TRBJ2-7; 9 bases align to TRBD2. Germline lookup yields CDR1 SGHAT and CDR2 FQNNGV. The CDR3 length is 18 residues. The V gene end was trimmed by 2 bases and the J gene end by 3 bases; junction bases not matched to a gene: 14.

The V gene is TRBV7-9, the J gene TRBJ1-1, with D hard to call. Trimming cost V 4 bases and J 0 bases, with 12 bases left between them. This CDR3 spans 15 amino acids. The germline V gene encodes CDR1 SEHNR and CDR2 FQNEAQ (reference sequence). CDR3 loop: CASSSHINLNTEAFF. CDR3 sequence (DNA): TGTGCCAGCAGCTCGCATATTAATTTGAACACTGAAGCTTTCTTT. The variable domain in full, completed from reference TRBV7-9 and TRBJ1-1, reads DTGVSQNPRHKITKRGQNVTFRCDPISEHNRLYWYRQTLGQGPEFLTYFQNEAQLEKSRLLSDRFSAERPKGSFSTLEIQRTEQGDSAMYLCASSSHINLNTEAFFGQGTRLTVV.

In its sample, this clonotype was seen a few times. The V and J genes are TRBV5-1 and TRBJ2-6; a weak D match, TRBD2 (6 bases). The germline gives CDR1 SGHRS, CDR2 YFSETQ. V lost 0 bases and J lost 0, with 13 bases in between. The CDR3 sequence is 18 residues long. The CDR3: CASSLVQGGSSGANVLTF. CDR3 nucleotides: TGCGCCAGCAGCTTGGTCCAGGGAGGAAGCTCTGGGGCCAACGTCCTGACTTTC.

This clonotype was counted at least ten times. J is TRBJ1-1 and V is TRBV5-1, with TRBD1 as a possible D gene (6 bases). Germline V gene lookup returns CDR1 SGHRS and CDR2 YFSETQ. Trimming removed 0 bases from V and 6 bases from J, with 9 bases in between. The CDR3 runs 13 residues. The CDR3 DNA sequence: TGCGCCAGCAGCTTGGCACAGGGCGCTGAAGCTTTCTTT. Its translation is CASSLAQGAEAFF. Using reference TRBV5-1 and TRBJ1-1 for the parts outside the CDR3, the full variable domain is KAGVTQTPRYLIKTRGQQVTLSCSPISGHRSVSWYQQTPGQGLQFLFEYFSETQRNKGNFPGRFSGRQFSNSRSEMNVSTLELGDSALYLCASSLAQGAEAFFGQGTRLTVV.

This clonotype occurred many times. The chain combines TRBV12-3 or TRBV12-4 with TRBJ1-5; no definite D call. CDR3 length: 15 residues. V lost 5 bases, J lost 3 bases, and 14 bases lay in between. DNA of the CDR3: TGTGCCAGCAGTATCGGTGGAGGACTCAATCAGCCCCAGCATTTT. Translated, it gives CASSIGGGLNQPQHF.

The chain joins TRBV7-2 to TRBJ2-3; TRBD2 might be the D (6 bases). The CDR3 totals 14 residues. Germline V gene data show CDR1 as SGHTA and CDR2 as FQGNSA. V shed 1 base and J shed 5 bases, with 10 bases lying between them. In nucleotides, the CDR3 is TGTGCCAGCAGCTTAGTAGGAGCGGGAGATACGCAGTATTTT. Translated, it gives CASSLVGAGDTQYF.

This chain joins TRBV20-1 and TRBJ2-5; TRBD2 aligns across 9 bases. The CDR3 is 15 amino acids. The germline gives CDR1 DFQATT, CDR2 SNEGSKA (reference sequence). V lost 2 bases to trimming and J lost 3 bases; unmatched junction nucleotides: 7. The CDR3 nucleotides are TGCAGTGCTAGAATGCTCGCTAGCGGGGAAGAGACCCAGTACTTC. This translates into CSARMLASGEETQYF.

This clonotype was seen at least ten times. The chain employs TRBV27 and TRBJ1-6; the D is unclear. Trimming took 3 bases from V and 7 from J, leaving 4 bases between them. The germline gives CDR1 MNHEY, CDR2 SMNVEV (reference sequence). The CDR3 length is 12 residues. CDR3 protein: CASSFQNSPLHF. The DNA for the CDR3 is TGTGCCAGCAGTTTTCAAAATTCACCCCTCCACTTT.

The V call is TRBV14, the J call TRBJ2-7; D gene ambiguous. Germline assignment: CDR1 SGHDN and CDR2 FVKESK. The CDR3 loop spans 13 amino acids. Trimming removed 5 bases at V and 2 bases at J, with 10 bases between. The CDR3 loop is CASSGWSTYEQYF. The CDR3 DNA follows: TGTGCCAGCAGCGGTTGGAGTACCTACGAGCAGTACTTC. The full variable domain, in which reference TRBV14 and TRBJ2-7 provide the parts outside the CDR3, is EAGVTQFPSHSVIEKGQTVTLRCDPISGHDNLYWYRRVMGKEIKFLLHFVKESKQDESGMPNNRFLAERTGGTYSTLKVQPAELEDSGVYFCASSGWSTYEQYFGPGTRLTVT.

This clonotype was seen a few times. J is TRBJ1-1 and V is TRBV19; D remains unclear. The CDR3 contains 15 residues. Germline-derived CDR1 and CDR2 are LNHDA and SQIVND (reference sequence). V was clipped by 5 bases and J by 5 bases, with 18 bases between them. The CDR3 reads CASSQSSGIRTEAFF. The CDR3, as DNA: TGTGCCAGTAGTCAAAGTTCGGGTATAAGGACTGAAGCTTTCTTT.

This clonotype was counted many times. This rearrangement joins TRBV7-2 to TRBJ2-7; D may correspond to TRBD1 or TRBD2 (5 bases each). CDR1 is SGHTA and CDR2 is FQGNSA in the germline V gene. The ends were cut back, 8 bases at V and 2 bases at J, with 13 bases in the middle. The CDR3 totals 13 residues. CDR3 residues: CASGRDATYEQYF. CDR3 DNA: TGTGCCAGCGGTCGGGACGCCACCTACGAGCAGTACTTC. The full variable domain, its missing parts supplied by reference TRBV7-2 and TRBJ2-7, is GAGVSQSPSNKVTEKGKDVELRCDPISGHTALYWYRQSLGQGLEFLIYFQGNSAPDKSGLPSDRFSAERTGGSVSTLTIQRTQQEDSAVYLCASGRDATYEQYFGPGTRLTVT.

This clonotype was detected ten times or more. DNA for the CDR3: TGTGCCAGCAGCGCCTTTTTGGGGAACACTGAAGCTTTCTTT. Its protein product is CASSAFLGNTEAFF. This rearrangement joins TRBV9 to TRBJ1-1, with D unresolved. This CDR3 contains 14 residues. CDR1 and CDR2 from the germline V gene are SGDLS and YYNGEE. Trimming took off 3 bases at V and 1 base at J, with 10 bases between the two ends.

This clonotype was picked up many times. CDR3 sequence reads: CASLYGDKGWGTEAFF. For the CDR3, the DNA is TGTGCCAGCTTATACGGAGATAAGGGATGGGGCACTGAAGCTTTCTTT. This chain links TRBV6-1 with TRBJ1-1; D is ambiguous. The length of the CDR3 is 16 residues. The V gene lost 8 bases and the J gene lost 4 bases, with 23 bases spanning the gap. CDR1 and CDR2 from the germline V gene are MNHNS and SASEGT.

In its sample, this clonotype was seen many times. The chain links TRBV11-2 to TRBJ2-7; the D is unclear. V lost 1 base and J 4 bases, leaving 11 bases between the germline ends. Germline V CDR1 and CDR2: SGHAT, FQNNGV. This CDR3 has 14 residues. In DNA form, the CDR3 reads TGTGCCAGCAGCTTAGGAACGGGCCAGTACGAGCAGTACTTC. This translates into CASSLGTGQYEQYF.

This clonotype was counted ten times or more. The chain combines TRBV6-1 with TRBJ2-7; D is tentatively TRBD1 or TRBD2 (5 bases each). In germline, CDR1 is MNHNS, CDR2 SASEGT. With 8 bases removed from V and 3 bases from J, the gap between germline ends came to 11 bases. The CDR3 totals 12 residues. For the CDR3, the DNA is TGTGCCAGCGGGGGAGCCGGCTACGAGCAGTACTTC. It is translated as CASGGAGYEQYF.

The chain joins TRBV5-4 to TRBJ2-5; TRBD2 matches 7 bases. The junction had 4 bases not matched to a gene; V was cut back by 3 bases and J by 2 bases. Germline CDR1 is SGHNT and CDR2 is YYREEE (reference sequence). This CDR3 is 14 amino acids long. The CDR3 reads CASSYGLGQETQYF. DNA for the CDR3: TGTGCCAGCAGCTATGGACTAGGGCAAGAGACCCAGTACTTC.

This clonotype has only a few counts. The chain carries TRBV12-3 or TRBV12-4 and TRBJ2-7; D remains ambiguous. The ends were cut back, 2 bases at V and 9 bases at J, with 11 bases in the middle. The CDR3 has 12 residues. CDR3 bases: TGTGCCAGCAGTTTATTAGGGCTCGGGCAGTACTTC. Residues: CASSLLGLGQYF.

This clonotype was detected only once. The V gene is TRBV11-2, the J gene TRBJ2-1; no reliable D call. Between the trimmed V and J ends, which lost 5 bases and 10 bases, there was a span of 9 bases. The CDR3 length is 11 residues. Germline CDR1 reads SGHAT; CDR2 reads FQNNGV. The CDR3 nucleotides are TGTGCCAGCAGCCACATAATGGAGCAGTTCTTC. Translating gives CASSHIMEQFF.

This clonotype has at least ten counts. V gene TRBV3-1 combines with J gene TRBJ2-5, with D uncertain. Germline loops: CDR1 LGHDT, CDR2 YNNKEL (reference sequence). The CDR3 length is 14 residues. V dropped 0 bases and J dropped 6 bases, with 11 bases sitting between them. CDR3 protein: CASSQDRTPKTQYF. CDR3 nucleotide sequence: TGTGCCAGCAGCCAAGATAGGACCCCAAAGACCCAGTACTTC.

This clonotype was seen only a few times. The chain has TRBV15 and TRBJ1-2; D may be TRBD1 (6 bases). The CDR3 contains 14 residues. V was clipped by 1 base and J by 4 bases, with 10 bases between them. Germline V gene data show CDR1 as LNHNV and CDR2 as YYDKDF (reference sequence). CDR3 residues: CATSRGGAGYGYTF. CDR3 DNA: TGTGCCACCAGCAGAGGGGGGGCTGGCTATGGCTACACCTTC.

This chain connects TRBV6-2 or TRBV6-3 to TRBJ1-1, with a weak D call TRBD1 (6 bases). The germline V gene has CDR1 MNHEY and CDR2 SVGEGT. The CDR3 runs to 15 residues. The ends were cut back, 6 bases at V and 1 base at J, with 15 bases in the middle. For the CDR3, the DNA is TGTGCCAGCAGACAAGCGACAGGTGGGAACACTGAAGCTTTCTTT. Its translation is CASRQATGGNTEAFF.

Comments on this clonotype: An end of the junction differs from the germline gene, which may be a read error. The chain joins TRBV7-2 to TRBJ2-2; D is unresolved. The CDR3 loop spans 13 amino acids. Germline lookup yields CDR1 SGHTA and CDR2 FQGNSA. CDR3 nucleotide sequence: TGTGCCGGCAGCGAAATTAGCACCGGGGAGCTGTTTTTT. Translating gives CAGSEISTGELFF.

This clonotype was observed a handful of times. The chain links TRBV5-1 to TRBJ1-1; 9 positions agree with TRBD1. The CDR3 contains 19 residues. V lost 2 bases and J lost 1; bases outside the gene matches: 15. Germline V gene data show CDR1 as SGHRS and CDR2 as YFSETQ. The CDR3 bases are TGCGCCAGCAGCTTCCCCCGAGCCACCGGGACAGGGAAGAACACTGAAGCTTTCTTT. It specifies CASSFPRATGTGKNTEAFF.

The chain has TRBV24-1 and TRBJ2-1; D unresolved. Germline V gives CDR1 KGHDR, CDR2 SFDVKD. V was trimmed by 7 bases and J by 0 bases, leaving 12 bases between them. The CDR3 sequence is 15 residues long. CDR3 sequence reads: CATSDAWSSYNEQFF. The CDR3 nucleotides read TGTGCCACCAGCGATGCGTGGAGCTCCTACAATGAGCAGTTCTTC.

This clonotype has a handful of counts. The chain links TRBV18 to TRBJ2-7; TRBD2 agrees at 9 bases. V was pared by 3 bases and J by 3 bases, with 6 bases of the junction left unmatched. The CDR3 is made up of 15 amino acids. Germline V gene lookup returns CDR1 KGHSH and CDR2 LQKENI. In DNA form, the CDR3 reads TGTGCCAGCTCACCTTTGTCAGCGGGGGGCTACGAGCAGTACTTC. As protein: CASSPLSAGGYEQYF.

The chain links TRBV29-1 to TRBJ2-7, with 9 nucleotides matching TRBD2. This CDR3 comprises 14 residues. Germline CDR1 reads SQVTM; CDR2 reads ANQGSEA. Trimming at V came to 3 bases and at J to 1 base, leaving 4 bases not matched to a gene. CDR3 sequence reads: CSVEAGGPSYEQYF. The CDR3 coding sequence is TGCAGCGTTGAGGCGGGAGGGCCATCCTACGAGCAGTACTTC.

This clonotype was detected a few times. V is TRBV19 and J is TRBJ2-6; D might be TRBD2 (6 bases). Germline CDR1 LNHDA, CDR2 SQIVND (reference sequence). The CDR3 totals 14 residues. V lost 9 bases and J 4 bases, leaving 13 bases between the germline ends. CDR3: CASTGRSGANVLTF. The CDR3 DNA sequence: TGTGCCAGCACCGGGAGATCGGGGGCCAACGTCCTGACTTTC.